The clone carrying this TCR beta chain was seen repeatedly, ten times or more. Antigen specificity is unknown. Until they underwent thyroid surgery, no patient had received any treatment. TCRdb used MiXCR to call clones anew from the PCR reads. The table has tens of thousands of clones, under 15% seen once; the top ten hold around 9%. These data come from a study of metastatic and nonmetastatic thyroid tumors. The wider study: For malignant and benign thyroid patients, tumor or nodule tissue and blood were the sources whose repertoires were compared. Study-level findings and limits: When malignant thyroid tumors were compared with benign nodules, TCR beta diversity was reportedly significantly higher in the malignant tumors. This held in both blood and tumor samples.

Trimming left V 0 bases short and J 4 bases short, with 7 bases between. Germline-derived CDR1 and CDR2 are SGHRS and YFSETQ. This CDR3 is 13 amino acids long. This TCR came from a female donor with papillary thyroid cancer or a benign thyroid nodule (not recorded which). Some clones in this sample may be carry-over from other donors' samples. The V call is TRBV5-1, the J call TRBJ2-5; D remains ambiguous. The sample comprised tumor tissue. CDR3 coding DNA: TGCGCCAGCAGCTTGGCCCCGGGAGAGACCCAGTACTTC. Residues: CASSLAPGETQYF.